This entry lists 21 T cell receptor beta chains sequenced from one sample in a study of T-cell memory formation after mild COVID-19. TCRdb itself ran the 5' RACE reads through MiXCR, one entry per CDR3 protein. The sample carries 400,000 or so distinct CDR3 sequences, 20% recorded once. Material: PBMCs or a T cell subset sorted from them (not recorded which). The source is an adult woman who had mild COVID-19 (a few samples of this study predate the infection). Cell type and time point are not known.

This clonotype was detected a few times. This rearrangement joins TRBV7-6 to TRBJ2-5, with D possibly called TRBD1 or TRBD2 (6 bases each). This CDR3 is built from 15 residues. Trimming stripped 5 bases from V and 2 bases from J, with 15 bases between. CDR1 SGHVS and CDR2 FNYEAQ come from the germline V gene. The CDR3 loop reads CASSLTRGRQETQYF. The CDR3 DNA follows: TGTGCCAGCAGCCTAACTCGGGGGCGGCAAGAGACCCAGTACTTC. Based on the CDR3 plus reference TRBV7-6 and TRBJ2-5, the full variable domain is GAGVSQSPRYKVTKRGQDVALRCDPISGHVSLYWYRQALGQGPEFLTYFNYEAQQDKSGLPNDRFSAERPEGSISTLTIQRTEQRDSAMYRCASSLTRGRQETQYFGPGTRLLVL.

The chain is built from TRBV9 and TRBJ1-3; a weak D match, TRBD1 (5 bases). The V and J ends lost 3 bases and 0 bases respectively, with 13 bases between them. Germline loops: CDR1 SGDLS, CDR2 YYNGEE. This CDR3 has 16 residues. CDR3 region: CASSGRGAYSGNTIYF. CDR3 nucleotides: TGTGCCAGCAGCGGACGAGGGGCGTACTCTGGAAACACCATATATTTT.

This clonotype came up a few times. This chain uses TRBV6-6 with TRBJ1-3; possible D gene TRBD1, 5 bases. Trimming pared 0 bases from V and 3 bases from J, leaving 9 bases between. The CDR3 is 15 residues long. The V gene's germline CDR1 is MNHNY and CDR2 SVGAGI (reference sequence). The CDR3 DNA reads as TGTGCCAGCAGTTACTCTGCAGGGAGTGGAAACACCATATATTTT. Protein sequence: CASSYSAGSGNTIYF.

This clonotype was picked up a small number of times. CDR3 protein: CASSQGWGGNEQFF. For the CDR3, the DNA is TGTGCCAGCAGCCAAGGATGGGGGGGCAATGAGCAGTTCTTC. This chain joins TRBV14 and TRBJ2-1; 7 nucleotides match TRBD2. Germline V gene data show CDR1 as SGHDN and CDR2 as FVKESK. CDR3 size: 14 residues. The junction had 3 bases not matched to a gene; V was cut back by 1 base and J by 6 bases.

This clonotype was seen repeatedly, ten times or more. The V and J genes are TRBV7-9 and TRBJ2-7; the match to TRBD2 covers 8 bases. The J segment lost 2 bases and the V segment lost 5 bases, leaving 5 bases of the junction unmatched. The CDR3 has 14 residues. Germline assignment: CDR1 SEHNR and CDR2 FQNEAQ (reference sequence). The CDR3 sequence: CASSGAGGAYEQYF. CDR3 DNA: TGTGCCAGCAGCGGGGCCGGGGGGGCCTACGAGCAGTACTTC.

The CDR3 sequence is CASSLVLAGGRETQYF. DNA for the CDR3: TGTGCCAGCAGCTTAGTACTAGCGGGGGGCCGGGAGACCCAGTACTTC. The rearrangement links TRBV7-7 to TRBJ2-5; 12 nucleotides line up with TRBD2. Germline CDR1 SSHAT, CDR2 FNYEAQ (reference sequence). This CDR3 has 16 amino acids. The trim removed 1 base at V and 5 bases at J, leaving 5 bases unmatched.

V is TRBV12-3 or TRBV12-4 and J is TRBJ2-7; D is perhaps TRBD1 or TRBD2 (5 bases each). This CDR3 has 14 residues. V was trimmed by 6 bases and J by 0 bases, leaving 12 bases between them. The DNA for the CDR3 is TGTGCCAGCAGCCGGGACGCCGTCTCCTACGAGCAGTACTTC. It yields the protein CASSRDAVSYEQYF.

The chain employs TRBV7-3 and TRBJ2-6; TRBD2 aligns across 10 bases. CDR1 SGHTA and CDR2 FQGTGA come from the germline V gene. Unmatched junction bases numbered 10, after V lost 5 bases and J lost 0 bases. The CDR3 is made up of 19 amino acids. The CDR3 DNA is TGTGCCAGCAGCCAAAGAGGTAGCGGGGGGCCCTCTGGGGCCAACGTCCTGACTTTC. Its protein product is CASSQRGSGGPSGANVLTF.

This clonotype came up a few times. The rearrangement uses TRBV2 and TRBJ1-2, with D unresolved. The CDR3 runs 13 residues. Trimming left V 4 bases short and J 3 bases short, with 9 bases between. Germline V gives CDR1 SNHLY, CDR2 FYNNEI. In nucleotides, the CDR3 is TGTGCCAGCAGTGTATGGCCTCACTATGGCTACACCTTC. This sequence encodes CASSVWPHYGYTF.

With respect to this clonotype: A much larger clonotype is one base distant, so this may be a read error. The V call is TRBV7-3, the J call TRBJ1-1; TRBD1 is a possible D gene (5 bases). The CDR3 is 14 amino acids. Germline V lookup: CDR1 SGHTA, CDR2 FQGTGA. V shed 5 bases and J shed 1 base, with 11 bases lying between them. CDR3 protein: CASSRDVRNTEAFF. CDR3 in DNA: TGTGCCAGCAGCCGGGACGTACGGAACACTGAAGCTTTCTTT.

This clonotype was recorded only once. DNA of the CDR3: TGCAGTGCTAGAGATCGACAACTGGGGGCCGGGGAGCTGTTTTTT. It specifies CSARDRQLGAGELFF. The chain has TRBV20-1 and TRBJ2-2; TRBD1 or TRBD2 may be the D gene (5 bases each). V shed 0 bases and J shed 6 bases, with 14 bases lying between them. Germline loops: CDR1 DFQATT, CDR2 SNEGSKA (reference sequence). CDR3 length: 15 amino acids.

This clonotype was found a few times. One junction end disagrees with the germline gene, perhaps due to a read error. The chain has TRBV12-3 or TRBV12-4 and TRBJ1-1; tentatively, D is TRBD1 (6 bases). This CDR3 is 13 amino acids long. In nucleotides, the CDR3 is TGTGCCAGCAGTATAGCGGGGGCCCAGGAAGCTTTCTTT. Translated: CASSIAGAQEAFF.

The rearrangement links TRBV7-8 to TRBJ1-5, with no clear D. Trimming removed 4 bases from V and 6 bases from J, with 13 bases in between. Germline V CDR1 and CDR2: SGHVS, FQNEAQ. The CDR3 consists of 14 residues. CDR3 region: CASSSRLSGQPQHF. The CDR3 nucleotides read TGTGCCAGCAGCTCCCGGCTTAGCGGTCAGCCCCAGCATTTT. Drawing the rest from reference TRBV7-8 and TRBJ1-5, the complete variable domain is GAGVSQSPRYKVAKRGQDVALRCDPISGHVSLFWYQQALGQGPEFLTYFQNEAQLDKSGLPSDRFFAERPEGSVSTLKIQRTQQEDSAVYLCASSSRLSGQPQHFGDGTRLSIL.

This clonotype was recorded a few times. The genes are TRBV4-2 and TRBJ2-7; tentative D call: TRBD1 (5 bases). The V end was cut by 0 bases, the J end by 4 bases, with 16 bases between. CDR1 and CDR2 (germline): LGHNA, YNFKEQ. The CDR3 runs to 16 residues. CDR3 loop: CASSQESAGLGYEQYF. CDR3 DNA sequence: TGTGCCAGCAGCCAAGAGAGCGCAGGGCTAGGGTACGAGCAGTACTTC.

The J gene is TRBJ2-1, the V gene TRBV4-3; 9 bases are a match to TRBD2. CDR3 size: 17 residues. The V and J ends lost 0 bases and 6 bases, in that order; junction bases with no gene match: 9. From germline, CDR1 is LGHNA and CDR2 YSLEER. As DNA, the CDR3 is TGCGCCAGCAGCCAAGATGGGGCGGGAGGGCCAAGCAATGAGCAGTTCTTC. Translation: CASSQDGAGGPSNEQFF.

This clonotype was counted only a few times. The gene calls are TRBV20-1 and TRBJ1-6; 7 bases agree with TRBD1. Per germline, CDR1 DFQATT and CDR2 SNEGSKA (reference sequence). The length of the CDR3 is 14 residues. This CDR3 is CSVTARQGSSPLHF. CDR3 DNA sequence: TGCAGCGTAACAGCTAGACAGGGTAGTTCACCCCTCCACTTT.

V usage is TRBV11-2 and J usage is TRBJ2-5, with D maybe TRBD1 (5 bases). Trimming shortened V by 6 bases and J by 14 bases, and 19 bases separated the two germline ends. Germline assignment: CDR1 SGHAT and CDR2 FQNNGV. The CDR3 extends over 12 amino acids. The CDR3 coding sequence is TGTGCCAGCAGATCAGGGTGGGAATATGTTTACTTC. The encoded protein is CASRSGWEYVYF.

The chain couples TRBV7-9 to TRBJ2-6; 10 bases agree with TRBD1. The CDR3 runs to 20 residues. Looked up from germline, CDR1 is SEHNR and CDR2 is FQNEAQ (reference sequence). V lost 2 bases, J lost 0 bases, and 10 bases stayed unmatched. The CDR3 is CASSLLGTGAESSGANVLTF. The CDR3 DNA reads TGTGCCAGCAGCTTATTGGGGACAGGGGCGGAAAGCTCTGGGGCCAACGTCCTGACTTTC.

V usage is TRBV2 and J usage is TRBJ2-1; D not certain. Germline V lookup: CDR1 SNHLY, CDR2 FYNNEI. V was cut by 7 bases and J by 0 bases, with 22 bases left in between. There are 18 residues in the CDR3. The CDR3 DNA sequence: TGTGCCAGCACCCATAAGGCGTTTACCGTAAGCTCCTACAATGAGCAGTTCTTC. Its protein product is CASTHKAFTVSSYNEQFF. The full variable domain, completed using reference TRBV2 and TRBJ2-1, is EPEVTQTPSHQVTQMGQEVILRCVPISNHLYFYWYRQILGQKVEFLVSFYNNEISEKSEIFDDQFSVERPDGSNFTLKIRSTKLEDSAMYFCASTHKAFTVSSYNEQFFGPGTRLTVL.

This sequence joins TRBV12-3 or TRBV12-4 and TRBJ2-2; TRBD2 agrees at 10 bases. This CDR3 spans 16 amino acids. J gave up 4 bases and V 4 bases, and 6 bases lay outside the gene matches. The CDR3 nucleotides read TGTGCCAGCAGTTCGTCCCTAGCGGGGGCCACCGGGGAGCTGTTTTTT. Amino acids: CASSSSLAGATGELFF.

The chain carries TRBV11-2 and TRBJ2-5, with D maybe TRBD2 (5 bases). The germline V and J ends were trimmed by 4 bases and 3 bases, with 15 bases remaining between them. This CDR3 region has 15 residues. Germline V gives CDR1 SGHAT, CDR2 FQNNGV. The DNA of the CDR3 is TGTGCCAGCAGCTCACCCCTCTCCGGGAAAGAGACCCAGTACTTC. Translated: CASSSPLSGKETQYF.